Listed below are T cell receptor beta chains from one sample, sequenced in a study of cytomegalovirus exposure and HLA in healthy donors. Clones were sequenced by immunoSEQ multiplex PCR, and TCRdb holds only the in-frame ones, with some missing. The sample lists tens of thousands of clones, over 75% occurring once. The sample was PBMCs. Receptors originate from a girl aged 2 to 10 in good health and CMV-seropositive. Both conserved end residues are part of each CDR3. The D gene is left open where the match is weak. Not every row has a clone size; where given, it reads once, few, many or a size class.

NA	NA	TRBJ2-7	TRBV14	TGTGCCAGCAGCCGACAGATATCCTACGAGCAGTACTTC	CASSRQISYEQYF
once	NA	TRBJ2-2	TRBV28	TGTGCCAGCAGAAAGGTAGCGGAGCTGTTTTTT	CASRKVAELFF
NA	NA	TRBJ2-7	TRBV10-2	TGCGCCAGCAGAGCGTTTGACAGCTCCTACGAGCAGTACTTC	CASRAFDSSYEQYF
NA	NA	TRBJ2-2	TRBV27	TGTGCCAGCAGTTTGGGCAGTTCGGTGGAGCTGTTTTTT	CASSLGSSVELFF
NA	NA	TRBJ2-3	TRBV7-2	TGTGCCAGCAGCTTAGATGACAGACCCAGGAGCACAGATACGCAGTATTTT	CASSLDDRPRSTDTQYF
NA	TRBD1	TRBJ1-1	TRBV6-5	TGTGCCAGCAGTTACGTCAGGGGGCGGTTGAACACTGAAGCTTTCTTT	CASSYVRGRLNTEAFF
NA	NA	TRBJ1-2	TRBV2	TGTGCCAGCAGGATAAAAACTGGCTATGGCTACACCTTC	CASRIKTGYGYTF
NA	NA	TRBJ1-5	TRBV9	TGTGCCAGCAGCGTAGAGGACAGTTTAAATCAGCCCCAGCATTTT	CASSVEDSLNQPQHF
NA	NA	TRBJ1-1	TRBV27	TGTGCCAGCAGGGGTCTGTGGGCAAACACTGAAGCTTTCTTT	CASRGLWANTEAFF
once	TRBD2	TRBJ2-7	TRBV29-1	TGCAGCGTTGCTAGCGGGAGCGAGCAGTACTTC	CSVASGSEQYF
NA	TRBD1	TRBJ2-7	TRBV12-5	TGTGCTAGTGGTTTGGCAACTAGGGACAGCTACGAGCAGTACTTC	CASGLATRDSYEQYF
NA	NA	TRBJ2-6	TRBV2	TGTGCCAGCAGTGAATCTCCTGGGGCCAACGTCCTGACTTTC	CASSESPGANVLTF
NA	NA	TRBJ1-2	TRBV4-1	TGCGCCAGCAGCCAAGTTCCCTCTGCAGGGAACTATGGCTACACCTTC	CASSQVPSAGNYGYTF
NA	NA	TRBJ1-5	TRBV28	TGTGCCAGCAGTTCTATCGGAGTTAGCAATCAGCCCCAGCATTTT	CASSSIGVSNQPQHF
NA	NA	TRBJ2-1	TRBV4-1	TGCGCCAGCGGGAGAGCCTACAATGAGCAGTTCTTC	CASGRAYNEQFF
NA	NA	TRBJ1-2	TRBV5-1	TGCGCCAGCAGCTTGGACAGGGACAATGGCTACACCTTC	CASSLDRDNGYTF
NA	TRBD2	TRBJ2-7	TRBV4-3	TGCGCCAGCAGCCTTTTCGTTGCGGGAGATAGTTCTGGGGAGCAGTACTTC	CASSLFVAGDSSGEQYF
once	NA	TRBJ2-7	TRBV25-1	TGTGCCACAACTACGACAGGCGAGCAGTACTTC	CATTTTGEQYF
NA	NA	TRBJ2-5	TRBV5-1	TGCGCCAGCAGTGGACAGGCCTACACGGGAGGGGAGACCCAGTACTTC	CASSGQAYTGGETQYF
NA	TRBD1	TRBJ1-4	TRBV6-5	TGTGCCAGCAGTTACCTCGGGACAGGGCTTGAAAAACTGTTTTTT	CASSYLGTGLEKLFF
few	TRBD2	TRBJ2-1	TRBV6-6	TGTGCCACCCGACTAGCGAATATTCTCTACAATGAGCAGTTCTTC	CATRLANILYNEQFF
NA	NA	TRBJ1-1	TRBV5-6	TGTGCCAGCAGCCTCTCAGGAGGGAGCGCCACTGAAGCTTTCTTT	CASSLSGGSATEAFF